One and the same sample provided the 26 T cell receptor beta chains below, sequenced in a study of brain T cells in children with intractable seizures. TCRdb's table, derived via immunoSEQ multiplex PCR, lists solely in-frame clones and lacks some. Of about 3,600 clones in the sample, about two thirds were seen once. Surgery cases with the highest brain T cell transcript signatures were chosen for sequencing. The specimen was resected brain tissue, collected at surgery. These receptors were obtained from a girl aged 2 to 10 with Rasmussen encephalitis and intractable seizures.

The table lists this clone with a count of one. The CDR3 nucleotides read TGTGCCAGCAGCGATAGCGGGAGGGCCGACGAGACCCAGTACTTC. This gives the protein CASSDSGRADETQYF. The chain uses TRBV3-1 (or the pseudogene TRBV3-2) and TRBJ2-5, with 11 bases aligning to TRBD2. Germline V gene lookup returns CDR1 LGHDT and CDR2 YNNKEL (reference sequence). The CDR3 covers 15 residues. V dropped 5 bases and J dropped 5; count of bases not matched to a gene: 7.

The rearrangement links TRBV6-1 to TRBJ1-1, with TRBD1 matching 8 bases. This CDR3 region has 16 residues. Germline values: CDR1 MNHNS, CDR2 SASEGT. Trimming cost V 0 bases and J 5 bases; bases outside gene matches: 8. Here the CDR3 DNA reads TGTGCCAGCAGTGAAGCGCGTACAGGGGGGGTAACTGAAGCTTTCTTT. This codes for CASSEARTGGVTEAFF.

The V gene is TRBV4-2, the J gene TRBJ1-1; 8 bases map to TRBD1. From germline, CDR1 is LGHNA and CDR2 YNFKEQ. V lost 1 base to trimming and J lost 5 bases; unmatched junction nucleotides: 0. There are 13 residues in the CDR3. The CDR3 nucleotides are TGTGCCAGCAGCCAAGGACAGGGGACTGAAGCTTTCTTT. Protein: CASSQGQGTEAFF.

The chain couples TRBV25-1 to TRBJ2-2, with D perhaps assigned TRBD1 or TRBD2 (6 bases each). The germline CDR1 and CDR2 sequences are MGHDK and SYGVNS. V lost 2 bases to trimming and J lost 7 bases, with 11 bases between them. CDR3 length: 14 residues. The CDR3 nucleotides read TGTGCCAGCAGTGAACAGGGGAGGCACGGGGAGCTGTTTTTT. Translated, it gives CASSEQGRHGELFF.

The chain is built from TRBV4-1 and TRBJ2-7; perhaps TRBD1 as D (6 bases). This CDR3 has 16 amino acids. Germline loops: CDR1 MGHRA, CDR2 YSYEKL. Trimming removed 2 bases at V and 4 bases at J, with 18 bases between. The CDR3 DNA is TGCGCCAGCAGCCAAAGCCAGGGGACCGGTACTTACGAGCAGTACTTC. Residues: CASSQSQGTGTYEQYF.

The rearrangement uses TRBV2 and TRBJ1-4, with TRBD1 matching over 7 bases. Germline CDR1 is SNHLY and CDR2 is FYNNEI. The CDR3 is 22 amino acids. V shed 2 bases, J shed 4 bases, and the junction held 25 bases outside the gene matches. The CDR3 here is CASSEKGAVDSNANSNNEKLFF. The CDR3 DNA reads as TGTGCCAGCAGTGAAAAGGGGGCGGTAGACAGTAACGCTAACAGCAATAATGAAAAACTGTTTTTT. Combining the CDR3 with reference TRBV2 and TRBJ1-4 gives the whole variable domain EPEVTQTPSHQVTQMGQEVILRCVPISNHLYFYWYRQILGQKVEFLVSFYNNEISEKSEIFDDQFSVERPDGSNFTLKIRSTKLEDSAMYFCASSEKGAVDSNANSNNEKLFFGSGTQLSVL.

A single count supports this clone. The gene calls are TRBV19 and TRBJ2-5; no reliable D call. The CDR3 is 13 amino acids. V was pared by 6 bases and J by 5 bases, with 13 bases between. The germline V gene has CDR1 LNHDA and CDR2 SQIVND (reference sequence). In DNA, the CDR3 is TGTGCCAGTAGCCCCGTCCCCGGCGAGACCCAGTACTTC. Its protein is CASSPVPGETQYF.

The rearrangement joins TRBV14 to TRBJ2-7; 7 bases line up with TRBD2. The germline gives CDR1 SGHDN, CDR2 FVKESK. Trimming took 3 bases from V and 0 from J; bases not matched to a gene: 11. The CDR3 contains 17 residues. This chain's CDR3 is CASSQSGLPKSSYEQYF. The CDR3 nucleotides are TGTGCCAGCAGCCAGTCGGGACTACCGAAAAGCTCCTACGAGCAGTACTTC.

The rearrangement uses TRBV12-3 or TRBV12-4 and TRBJ1-2, with TRBD1 matching 9 bases. The CDR3 totals 13 residues. V lost 3 bases and J lost 7; bases outside the gene matches: 3. CDR3 in amino acids: CASSFTGGFGYTF. CDR3 DNA sequence: TGTGCCAGCAGTTTTACAGGGGGCTTTGGCTACACCTTC.

The chain couples TRBV9 to TRBJ1-3; TRBD1 might be the D (5 bases). V was cut by 0 bases and J by 0 bases, with 10 bases left in between. CDR1 is SGDLS, CDR2 YYNGEE, per germline. The length of the CDR3 is 16 residues. CDR3 amino acids: CASSVGGPISGNTIYF. CDR3 DNA: TGTGCCAGCAGCGTAGGGGGCCCGATCTCTGGAAACACCATATATTTT.

This chain joins TRBV7-9 and TRBJ2-2; D uncertain. Germline V lookup: CDR1 SEHNR, CDR2 FQNEAQ (reference sequence). Between the trimmed V and J ends, which lost 5 bases and 6 bases, there was a span of 7 bases. The CDR3 runs 12 residues. CDR3 residues: CASSPDSGELFF. The CDR3 DNA reads as TGTGCCAGCAGCCCAGACTCCGGGGAGCTGTTTTTT.

The V gene is TRBV29-1, the J gene TRBJ2-3, with D hard to call. Per germline, CDR1 SQVTM and CDR2 ANQGSEA. The germline V and J ends were trimmed by 5 bases and 0 bases, with 6 bases remaining between them. This CDR3 has 12 amino acids. The CDR3 nucleotides read TGCAGCGTTACCCTGAGCACAGATACGCAGTATTTT. Translation: CSVTLSTDTQYF.

The CDR3 coding sequence is TGCAGCGTTGACAGCGGGGGGACCAACACCGGGGAGCTGTTTTTT. This sequence encodes CSVDSGGTNTGELFF. This chain connects TRBV29-1 to TRBJ2-2; 9 bases line up with TRBD2. CDR1 and CDR2 (germline): SQVTM, ANQGSEA. The CDR3 sequence is 15 residues long. Losses at the gene ends were 3 bases for V and 2 bases for J; bases not matched to a gene: 4.

V gene TRBV18 combines with J gene TRBJ2-4; D is unclear. The CDR3 is made up of 14 amino acids. Per the germline V gene, CDR1 is KGHSH and CDR2 is LQKENI. The V end was cut by 2 bases, the J end by 8 bases, with 13 bases between. CDR3 in amino acids: CASSPTRTSDIQYF. The CDR3 DNA follows: TGTGCCAGCTCACCAACCCGAACATCGGACATTCAGTACTTC.

The genes are TRBV6-1 and TRBJ2-7, with TRBD2 identical over 7 bases. CDR3 size: 13 residues. V dropped 2 bases and J dropped 4; count of bases not matched to a gene: 2. The germline V gene has CDR1 MNHNS and CDR2 SASEGT. CDR3 nucleotides: TGTGCCAGCAGTGAACAGCGGGGTTACGAGCAGTACTTC. This encodes CASSEQRGYEQYF.

The rearrangement joins TRBV4-1 to TRBJ1-1; no clear D. The CDR3 is 15 amino acids. CDR1 and CDR2 from the germline V gene are MGHRA and YSYEKL. Trimming took off 2 bases at V and 5 bases at J, with 15 bases between the two ends. CDR3 nucleotide sequence: TGCGCCAGCAGCCAACGATCGGGGTCGGGAACTGAAGCTTTCTTT. Protein product: CASSQRSGSGTEAFF.

The rearrangement uses TRBV3-1 (or the pseudogene TRBV3-2) and TRBJ2-3, with 12 bases fitting TRBD2. The CDR3 runs 18 residues. Germline V gives CDR1 LGHDT, CDR2 YNNKEL (reference sequence). The J segment lost 4 bases and the V segment lost 1 base, leaving 9 bases of the junction unmatched. CDR3 in DNA: TGTGCCAGCAGCCAAGTGAGGACTAGCGGGGCCTCGGCAGATACGCAGTATTTT. Amino acids: CASSQVRTSGASADTQYF.

By proportion, this clone is medium-sized. V is TRBV7-2 and J is TRBJ2-7; the D gene is possibly TRBD1 (6 bases). V was trimmed by 5 bases and J by 0 bases, leaving 8 bases between them. There are 13 residues in the CDR3. Germline V CDR1 and CDR2: SGHTA, FQGNSA. CDR3 in DNA: TGTGCCAGCAGCCGGGGACACTCCTACGAGCAGTACTTC. The encoded protein is CASSRGHSYEQYF. The full variable domain, rest sourced from reference TRBV7-2 and TRBJ2-7, is GAGVSQSPSNKVTEKGKDVELRCDPISGHTALYWYRQSLGQGLEFLIYFQGNSAPDKSGLPSDRFSAERTGGSVSTLTIQRTQQEDSAVYLCASSRGHSYEQYFGPGTRLTVT.

This clone was seen only once. This rearrangement joins TRBV29-1 to TRBJ1-2; D gene uncertain. Germline V lookup: CDR1 SQVTM, CDR2 ANQGSEA. The ends were cut back, 4 bases at V and 8 bases at J, with 8 bases in the middle. The CDR3 sequence is 10 residues long. CDR3 sequence reads: CSVATWGYTF. DNA for the CDR3: TGCAGCGTTGCTACCTGGGGCTACACCTTC.

The gene calls are TRBV12-3 or TRBV12-4 and TRBJ1-1; maybe TRBD1 (5 bases). The length of the CDR3 is 13 residues. Between the trimmed V and J ends, which lost 3 bases and 6 bases, there was a span of 11 bases. CDR3 protein: CASSLGGEPEAFF. CDR3 bases: TGTGCCAGCAGTTTGGGGGGGGAGCCTGAAGCTTTCTTT.

V is TRBV7-8 and J is TRBJ2-1, with 8 positions matching TRBD2. The CDR3 length is 16 residues. The V gene end was trimmed by 5 bases and the J gene end by 6 bases; junction bases not matched to a gene: 12. CDR1 and CDR2 (germline): SGHVS, FQNEAQ. CDR3 bases: TGTGCCAGCAGCCAAGTAGCGGGACGGCGCTTCAATGAGCAGTTCTTC. Translating gives CASSQVAGRRFNEQFF.

The V call is TRBV2, the J call TRBJ2-5, with unresolved D. Germline CDR1 reads SNHLY; CDR2 reads FYNNEI. Between the trimmed V and J ends, which lost 8 bases and 5 bases, there was a span of 12 bases. The CDR3 runs to 12 residues. The DNA of the CDR3 is TGTGCCAGCTTCGGGTGGCGGGAGACCCAGTACTTC. As protein: CASFGWRETQYF.

The chain links TRBV19 to TRBJ2-3; TRBD2 might be the D (6 bases). The CDR3 runs to 15 residues. Germline lookup yields CDR1 LNHDA and CDR2 SQIVND (reference sequence). Deletions cut 3 bases from V and 5 bases from J, with 15 bases between. The CDR3 DNA reads TGTGCCAGTAGTATTGGAGGGTCAGGCCTAGATACGCAGTATTTT. It translates to CASSIGGSGLDTQYF.

The chain couples TRBV15 to TRBJ1-1; D is perhaps TRBD1 (6 bases). CDR1 and CDR2 from the germline V gene are LNHNV and YYDKDF (reference sequence). This CDR3 has 16 amino acids. Trimming took 2 bases from V and 2 from J, leaving 15 bases between them. CDR3 region: CATSRLLRQVNTEAFF. CDR3 bases: TGTGCCACCAGCAGATTGTTAAGACAGGTCAACACTGAAGCTTTCTTT.

The chain links TRBV7-6 to TRBJ1-1; D possibly corresponds to TRBD1 (5 bases). This CDR3 has 15 residues. CDR1 SGHVS and CDR2 FNYEAQ come from the germline V gene. V was cut by 5 bases and J by 1 base, with 14 bases left in between. The CDR3 DNA follows: TGTGCCAGCAGCCGAGACCGGGACGGGAACACTGAAGCTTTCTTT. Translation gives CASSRDRDGNTEAFF.

The chain links TRBV6-2 or TRBV6-3 to TRBJ2-2, with 7 bases lining up with TRBD1. The V gene's germline CDR1 is MNHEY and CDR2 SVGEGT. This CDR3 contains 15 residues. V lost 2 bases and J lost 4; bases outside the gene matches: 4. Written as DNA, the CDR3 is TGTGCCAGCAGTTACCTCAGGGGGATCACCGGGGAGCTGTTTTTT. Translated: CASSYLRGITGELFF.